The rows below give T cell receptor beta chains drawn from one sample of a study of T cell repertoires in cytomegalovirus infection. TCRdb ran MiXCR on the reads and lists one entry per CDR3 protein. Among about 530,000 distinct CDR3 sequences listed, approximately 25% were seen once. The sequenced material came from PBMCs. The receptor source for this set is a human donor in good health (CMV status not recorded). Some clones in this sample may be carry-over from other donors' samples. Each CDR3 is given with its conserved first and last residue.

CDR3 protein	V gene	J gene
CASSWDGTSGGHVTSRETQYF	TRBV7-9	TRBJ2-5
CSAMGLHNEQFF	TRBV20-1	TRBJ2-1
CASSLTLAGTPSYNEQFF	TRBV7-3	TRBJ2-1
CSVPSPGLETQYF	TRBV29-1	TRBJ2-5
CASSRTGDTGNTIYF	TRBV7-2	TRBJ1-3
CASRFWALSLSTEVFF	TRBV6-1	TRBJ1-1
CASQREGPYNEQFF	TRBV25-1	TRBJ2-1
CASSSRAGGPETQYF	TRBV27	TRBJ2-5
CASSRDADAQYF	TRBV7-2	.
CASSFRPPGDGYTF	TRBV7-8	TRBJ1-2
CASILGGSSYEQYF	TRBV6-1	TRBJ2-7
CASSYETRSVPGELFF	TRBV5-3	TRBJ2-2